Listed below are T cell receptor beta chains from one sample, sequenced in a study of CD8+ T cells in alopecia areata. The assay was immunoSEQ multiplex PCR, and TCRdb's table has in-frame clones only and misses some. This sample yields around 70,000 clones, of which approximately 30% are seen a single time; around 14% belongs to the top ten. The sample here was CD8+ T cells sorted from blood, taken at week 4, from a patient treated with tofacitinib. These TCRs come from a human donor with alopecia areata. Each CDR3 is given with its conserved first and last residue. The D gene is left open where the match is weak. The listing skips clone size in some rows; elsewhere it reads once, few, many or a size class.

j_call,clone_size,d_call,v_call,cdr3_aa,cdr3_nt
TRBJ2-5,NA,NA,TRBV29-1,CSVEDRSTESITQYF,TGCAGCGTTGAAGATCGTTCAACAGAGTCTATCACCCAGTACTTC
TRBJ2-7,NA,NA,TRBV19,CASSVTGNEQYF,TGTGCCAGTAGTGTTACAGGGAACGAGCAGTACTTC
TRBJ1-5,NA,NA,TRBV27,CASSARAGKPQHF,TGTGCCAGCAGTGCCAGGGCGGGGAAGCCCCAGCATTTT
TRBJ2-2,NA,TRBD2,TRBV6-6,CASSYLSGRNTGELFF,TGTGCCAGCAGTTACCTTAGCGGGAGGAACACCGGGGAGCTGTTTTTT
TRBJ2-5,NA,NA,TRBV29-1,CSVRRSAMETQYF,TGCAGCGTTCGACGCAGCGCAATGGAGACCCAGTACTTC
TRBJ1-5,NA,NA,TRBV15,CATSSRGGNQPQHF,TGTGCCACCAGCTCCCGGGGGGGCAATCAGCCCCAGCATTTT
TRBJ2-3,many,NA,TRBV7-9,CASSPRLSDTQYF,TGTGCCAGCAGTCCTCGACTCTCAGATACGCAGTATTTT
TRBJ2-1,few,TRBD2,TRBV7-9,CASSSVTSGYNEQFF,TGTGCCAGCAGCTCTGTGACTAGCGGTTACAATGAGCAGTTCTTC
TRBJ2-5,few,NA,TRBV29-1,CSVELFERRTQYF,TGCAGCGTTGAACTTTTCGAAAGGAGGACCCAGTACTTC
TRBJ2-7,NA,NA,TRBV29-1,CSVEVRGYEQYF,TGCAGCGTTGAAGTGAGGGGTTACGAGCAGTACTTC
TRBJ2-7,few,NA,TRBV4-3,CASSQDGQGSQGEQYF,TGCGCCAGCAGCCAAGATGGCCAGGGCTCTCAGGGCGAGCAGTACTTC
TRBJ2-7,NA,NA,TRBV7-7,CASSVGTGDSYEQYF,TGTGCCAGCAGCGTCGGGACTGGGGACTCCTACGAGCAGTACTTC
TRBJ2-2,NA,NA,TRBV30,CAWRRGGELFF,TGTGCCTGGAGACGGGGCGGGGAGCTGTTTTTT
TRBJ1-5,NA,NA,TRBV6-5,CATNPSGSSNQPQHF,TGTGCCACCAACCCCTCAGGGTCAAGCAATCAGCCCCAGCATTTT
TRBJ2-7,NA,NA,TRBV27,CASGMTSIHEQYF,TGTGCCAGCGGCATGACTAGTATCCACGAGCAGTACTTC
TRBJ2-4,few,TRBD2,TRBV19,CASSIGLAMAKNIQYF,TGTGCCAGTAGTATAGGACTAGCGATGGCCAAAAACATTCAGTACTTC
TRBJ2-7,few,NA,TRBV25-1,CASSEFSDEQYF,TGTGCCAGCAGTGAATTTTCTGACGAGCAGTACTTC